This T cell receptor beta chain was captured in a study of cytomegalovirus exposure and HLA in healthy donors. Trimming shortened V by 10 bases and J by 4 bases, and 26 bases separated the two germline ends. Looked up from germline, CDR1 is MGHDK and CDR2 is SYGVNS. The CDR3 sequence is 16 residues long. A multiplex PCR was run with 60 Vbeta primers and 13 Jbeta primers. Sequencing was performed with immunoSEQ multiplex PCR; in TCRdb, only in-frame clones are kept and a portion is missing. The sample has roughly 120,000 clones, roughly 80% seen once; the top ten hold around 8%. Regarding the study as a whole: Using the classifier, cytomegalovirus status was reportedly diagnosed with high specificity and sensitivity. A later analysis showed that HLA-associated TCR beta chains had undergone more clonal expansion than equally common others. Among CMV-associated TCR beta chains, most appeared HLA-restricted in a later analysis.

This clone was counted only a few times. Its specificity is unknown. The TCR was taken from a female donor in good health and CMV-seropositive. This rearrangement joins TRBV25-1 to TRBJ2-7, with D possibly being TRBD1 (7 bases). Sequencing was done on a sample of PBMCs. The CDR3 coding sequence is TGTGCCACTCAGGACGCCAGGGGGGAAGGGGAATACGAGCAGTACTTC. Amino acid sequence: CATQDARGEGEYEQYF.